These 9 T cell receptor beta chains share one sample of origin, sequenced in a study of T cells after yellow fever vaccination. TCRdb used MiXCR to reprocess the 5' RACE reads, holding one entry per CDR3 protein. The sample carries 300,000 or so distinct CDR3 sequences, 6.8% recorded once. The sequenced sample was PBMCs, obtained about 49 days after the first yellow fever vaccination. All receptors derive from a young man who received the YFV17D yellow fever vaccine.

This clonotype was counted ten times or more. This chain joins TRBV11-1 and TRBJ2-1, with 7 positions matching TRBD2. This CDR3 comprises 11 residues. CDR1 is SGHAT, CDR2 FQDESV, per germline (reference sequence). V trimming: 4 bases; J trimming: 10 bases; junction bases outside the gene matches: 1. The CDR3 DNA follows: TGTGCCAGCAGCTACGGGGGGGAGCAGTTCTTC. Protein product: CASSYGGEQFF.

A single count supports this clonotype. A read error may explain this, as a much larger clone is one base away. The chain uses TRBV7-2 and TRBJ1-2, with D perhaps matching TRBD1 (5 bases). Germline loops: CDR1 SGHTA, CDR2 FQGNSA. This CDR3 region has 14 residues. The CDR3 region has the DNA TGTGCCAGCAGCTTAGATCAGGGTCCCTATGGCCACACCTTC. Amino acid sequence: CASSLDQGPYGHTF.

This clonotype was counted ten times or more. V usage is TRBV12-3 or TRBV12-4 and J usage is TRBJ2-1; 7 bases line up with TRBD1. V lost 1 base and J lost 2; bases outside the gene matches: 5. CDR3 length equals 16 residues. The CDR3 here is CASSLGAGGTYNEQFF. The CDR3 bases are TGTGCCAGCAGTTTAGGTGCAGGGGGAACCTACAATGAGCAGTTCTTC.

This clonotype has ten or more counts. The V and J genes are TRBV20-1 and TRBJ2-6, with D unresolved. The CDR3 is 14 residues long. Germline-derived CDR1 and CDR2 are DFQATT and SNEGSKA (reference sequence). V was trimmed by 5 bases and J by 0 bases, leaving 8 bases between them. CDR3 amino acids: CSAPMSSGANVLTF. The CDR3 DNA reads TGCAGTGCTCCAATGAGCTCTGGGGCCAACGTCCTGACTTTC.

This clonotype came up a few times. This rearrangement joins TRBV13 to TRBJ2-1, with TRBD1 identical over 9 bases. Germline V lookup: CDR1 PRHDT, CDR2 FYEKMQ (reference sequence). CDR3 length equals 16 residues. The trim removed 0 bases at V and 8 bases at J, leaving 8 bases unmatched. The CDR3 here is CASSLGLGTGIDEQFF. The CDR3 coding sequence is TGTGCCAGCAGCTTAGGCCTAGGGACAGGGATCGATGAGCAGTTCTTC.

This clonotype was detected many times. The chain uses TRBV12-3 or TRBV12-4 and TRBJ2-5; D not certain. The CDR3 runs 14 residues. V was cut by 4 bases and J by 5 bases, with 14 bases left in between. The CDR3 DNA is TGTGCCAGCAGTTCCCCGACCATGCTGGAGACCCAGTACTTC. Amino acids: CASSSPTMLETQYF.

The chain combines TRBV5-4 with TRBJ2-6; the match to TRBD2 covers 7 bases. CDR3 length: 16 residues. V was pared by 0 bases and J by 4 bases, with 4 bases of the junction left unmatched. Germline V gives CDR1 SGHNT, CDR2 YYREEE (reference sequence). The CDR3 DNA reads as TGTGCCAGCAGCTTGGCCGGGGGGACCGGGGCCAACGTCCTGACTTTC. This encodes CASSLAGGTGANVLTF.

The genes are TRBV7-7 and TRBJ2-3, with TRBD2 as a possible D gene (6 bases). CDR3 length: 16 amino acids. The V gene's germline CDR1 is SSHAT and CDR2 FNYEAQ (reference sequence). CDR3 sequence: CASSGDFSIPQDTQYF. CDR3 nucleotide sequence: TGTGCTAGCTCGGGGGACTTTTCCATTCCCCAAGATACGCAGTATTTT.

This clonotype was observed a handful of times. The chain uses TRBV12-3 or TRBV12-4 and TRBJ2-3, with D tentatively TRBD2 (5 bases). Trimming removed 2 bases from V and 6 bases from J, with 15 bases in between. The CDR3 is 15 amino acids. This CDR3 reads CASSLWVRGEDTQYF. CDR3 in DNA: TGTGCCAGCAGTTTATGGGTTCGGGGTGAGGATACGCAGTATTTT.